This T cell receptor beta chain is from a study of T cell repertoires in cytomegalovirus infection. Study-level background: CMV epitopes that were recently identified and HLA-C-restricted were used alongside well-studied HLA-B-restricted ones. Indications came from public TCR beta signatures; they pointed to CMV infection and to a matching HLA type.

This clonotype was detected only a few times. Its antigen is unknown. This CDR3 spans 15 amino acids. Germline V gene lookup returns CDR1 SEHNR and CDR2 FQNEAQ (reference sequence). Trimming shortened V by 3 bases and J by 3 bases, and 12 bases separated the two germline ends. TCRdb ran MiXCR on the reads and lists one entry per CDR3 protein. The table includes around 900,000 distinct CDR3 sequences, about a third detected once. General observations from the study: The ex vivo response was dominated by HLA-C-restricted CMV-specific TCR beta clonotypes. The cumulative frequency of public TCR beta families distinguished individuals who carried CMV together with the relevant HLA.

The material was cultured CD8+ T cells from PBMCs, obtained from culture after CMV antigen stimulation. The rearrangement links TRBV7-9 to TRBJ2-1; a weak D match, TRBD2 (6 bases). The clonotype comes from a human donor in good health (CMV status not recorded). Some clones in this sample may be carry-over from other donors' samples. This chain's CDR3 is CASSFGGAVYNEQFF. CDR3 coding DNA: TGTGCCAGCAGCTTCGGGGGAGCGGTCTACAATGAGCAGTTCTTC.